The rows below give T cell receptor beta chains drawn from one sample of a study of T cell responses to AZD1222 COVID-19 vaccine. TCRdb's copy holds only in-frame clones and misses some; the assay was immunoSEQ multiplex PCR. The repertoire holds approximately 100,000 clones, with around nine tenths as singletons. Sequenced here: peripheral blood, sampled on day 0 of AZD1222 vaccination. Every receptor here comes from an adult in good health. CDR3s include the opening cysteine and the closing phenylalanine or tryptophan. Fields, in order: V gene, D gene, clone size, J gene, CDR3 protein, CDR3 DNA. The D gene is left open where the match is weak. Size values are once, few and many counts, or a class for expanded clones, and some rows have none.

TRBV3-1/TRBV3-2,TRBD2,-,TRBJ2-5,CASSQVMRLAGATQYF,TGTGCCAGCAGCCAAGTCATGCGGCTAGCGGGCGCGACCCAGTACTTC
TRBV2,-,-,TRBJ1-2,CASHQGYNYGYTF,TGTGCCAGCCACCAGGGCTATAACTATGGCTACACCTTC
TRBV11-2,-,-,TRBJ2-7,CASSSQSGLYEQYF,TGTGCCAGCAGCTCCCAGAGCGGTCTCTACGAGCAGTACTTC
TRBV15,TRBD2,-,TRBJ2-3,CATSRGSGVSDTQYF,TGTGCCACCAGCAGAGGTAGCGGGGTGTCGGATACGCAGTATTTT
TRBV7-9,-,-,TRBJ2-1,CASSWVGNEQFF,TGTGCCAGCAGCTGGGTGGGGAATGAGCAGTTCTTC
TRBV12-3/TRBV12-4,-,few,TRBJ1-1,CASSLWGWAFF,TGTGCCAGCAGTTTGTGGGGGTGGGCTTTCTTT
TRBV7-9,TRBD1,-,TRBJ1-2,CASSRGQGGYTF,TGTGCCAGCAGCCGAGGACAGGGGGGCTACACCTTC
TRBV5-1,TRBD1,-,TRBJ1-1,CASSLEQGVNTEAFF,TGCGCCAGCAGCTTAGAACAGGGGGTGAACACTGAAGCTTTCTTT
TRBV10-3,-,-,TRBJ1-1,CAISDYTEAFF,TGTGCCATCAGTGATTACACTGAAGCTTTCTTT
TRBV6-5,-,-,TRBJ2-7,CASNLLSYEQYF,TGTGCCAGCAACTTACTGAGCTACGAGCAGTACTTC
TRBV5-1,-,-,TRBJ2-3,CASSSPGGSSTDTQYF,TGCGCCAGCAGCTCTCCCGGAGGGTCTAGCACAGATACGCAGTATTTT
TRBV4-1,-,-,TRBJ2-1,CASSPTSYNEQFF,TGCGCCAGTAGCCCTACCTCCTACAATGAGCAGTTCTTC
TRBV7-2,-,-,TRBJ2-2,CASSLEPNTGELFF,TGTGCCAGCAGCTTAGAGCCGAACACCGGGGAGCTGTTTTTT
TRBV2,TRBD1,-,TRBJ1-1,CASSGTGRNTEAFF,TGTGCCAGCAGTGGGACAGGAAGGAACACTGAAGCTTTCTTT
TRBV30,-,-,TRBJ2-1,CAFTSYNEQFF,TGTGCCTTTACCTCCTACAATGAGCAGTTCTTC
TRBV7-9,TRBD1,-,TRBJ2-7,CASSLKQGTEQYF,TGTGCCAGCAGCTTGAAACAGGGGACCGAGCAGTACTTC
TRBV5-6,-,-,TRBJ1-2,CASSTLDTYPYGYTF,TGTGCCAGCAGCACCCTGGACACGTACCCCTATGGCTACACCTTC
TRBV19,-,-,TRBJ1-5,CASSSLAGLQSNQPQHF,TGTGCCAGTAGTTCTCTGGCGGGACTACAGAGCAATCAGCCCCAGCATTTT
TRBV7-9,TRBD1,-,TRBJ2-2,CASSTGTGITGELFF,TGTGCCAGCAGCACCGGGACAGGGATCACCGGGGAGCTGTTTTTT
TRBV5-5,-,-,TRBJ1-1,CASSLYGGGTEAFF,TGTGCCAGCAGCTTGTATGGTGGGGGCACTGAAGCTTTCTTT
TRBV7-9,TRBD2,-,TRBJ2-7,CASSFRAGGNSYEQYF,TGTGCCAGCAGCTTTCGGGCGGGGGGAAATTCCTACGAGCAGTACTTC
TRBV4-1,-,-,TRBJ2-3,CASSQDWRSTDTQYF,TGCGCCAGCAGCCAAGATTGGAGAAGCACAGATACGCAGTATTTT
TRBV6-6,-,-,TRBJ1-1,CAISRPPPRTEAFF,TGTGCCATATCGCGACCTCCGCCACGCACTGAAGCTTTCTTT
TRBV7-8,TRBD2,-,TRBJ2-5,CASSSGLAGGPGYQETQYF,TGTGCCAGCAGTTCAGGACTAGCGGGGGGGCCGGGGTACCAAGAGACCCAGTACTTC
TRBV5-4,-,-,TRBJ1-6,CASSLSAATYNSPLHF,TGTGCCAGCAGCTTGAGCGCGGCTACCTATAATTCACCCCTCCACTTT
TRBV5-1,TRBD2,once,TRBJ2-5,CASSFSGGAQETQYF,TGCGCCAGCAGCTTCAGCGGGGGGGCCCAAGAGACCCAGTACTTC
TRBV28,-,-,TRBJ1-5,CASSLPNQPQHF,TGTGCCAGCAGCCTCCCTAATCAGCCCCAGCATTTT
TRBV7-3,-,-,TRBJ1-6,CASLREPWAPHNSPLHF,TGTGCCAGCCTCCGGGAGCCCTGGGCCCCGCATAATTCACCCCTCCACTTT
TRBV2,-,-,TRBJ2-7,CASSGQYEQYF,TGTGCCAGCAGTGGACAGTACGAGCAGTACTTC
TRBV5-5,-,-,TRBJ2-3,CASSFYTDTQYF,TGTGCCAGCAGCTTCTACACAGATACGCAGTATTTT
TRBV6-5,-,-,TRBJ1-1,CASSYSVLNTEAFF,TGTGCCAGCAGTTACTCAGTGCTGAACACTGAAGCTTTCTTT
TRBV9,-,-,TRBJ2-5,CASSVWPGETQYF,TGTGCCAGCAGCGTCTGGCCGGGAGAGACCCAGTACTTC
TRBV19,TRBD1,once,TRBJ1-5,CASSTRGPGQPQHF,TGTGCCAGTAGCACCAGGGGGCCTGGTCAGCCCCAGCATTTT
TRBV3-1/TRBV3-2,-,-,TRBJ1-3,CASTRTGPGNTIYF,TGTGCCAGCACCCGGACCGGACCTGGAAACACCATATATTTT
TRBV6-2/TRBV6-3,-,-,TRBJ1-5,CASSSWFQPQHF,TGTGCCAGCAGTTCGTGGTTTCAGCCCCAGCATTTT
TRBV12-3/TRBV12-4,-,-,TRBJ2-7,CASSYSSYEQYF,TGTGCCAGCAGTTACAGTAGCTACGAGCAGTACTTC
TRBV7-8,TRBD1,-,TRBJ1-1,CASSFGTVNTEAFF,TGTGCCAGCAGCTTCGGGACAGTGAACACTGAAGCTTTCTTT
TRBV6-4,-,-,TRBJ1-1,CASSSETNTEAFF,TGTGCCAGCAGTTCGGAGACGAACACTGAAGCTTTCTTT
TRBV7-2,-,-,TRBJ1-4,CASSSNGRTNEKLFF,TGTGCCAGCAGCTCAAACGGGAGAACTAATGAAAAACTGTTTTTT
TRBV2,-,-,TRBJ1-1,CASSIGRGTEAFF,TGTGCCAGCTCGATAGGAAGGGGCACTGAAGCTTTCTTT
TRBV2,TRBD1,-,TRBJ1-6,CASTPDRGYNSPLHF,TGTGCCAGCACCCCGGACAGGGGTTACAATTCACCCCTCCACTTT
TRBV2,TRBD1,-,TRBJ2-4,CASRENRGAKNIQYF,TGTGCCAGCAGAGAAAACAGGGGAGCCAAAAACATTCAGTACTTC
TRBV6-4,-,-,TRBJ1-6,CASSDSAGGNSPLHF,TGTGCCAGCAGTGACTCTGCTGGGGGGAATTCACCCCTCCACTTT
TRBV18,-,once,TRBJ2-2,CASSPAGGLTGELFF,TGTGCCAGCTCACCAGCCGGGGGTTTGACCGGGGAGCTGTTTTTT
TRBV19,-,-,TRBJ1-5,CASGVGGQPQHF,TGTGCCAGTGGGGTGGGGGGCCAGCCCCAGCATTTT
TRBV9,-,-,TRBJ1-1,CASSRGGVGEPEAFF,TGTGCCAGCAGCCGAGGGGGGGTTGGTGAACCTGAAGCTTTCTTT
TRBV7-2,-,-,TRBJ2-1,CASSLGQGAEQFF,TGTGCCAGCAGCTTAGGCCAGGGTGCTGAGCAGTTCTTC
TRBV28,-,-,TRBJ1-3,CASSLPGDGNTIYF,TGTGCCAGCAGTTTGCCCGGGGACGGAAACACCATATATTTT
TRBV27,-,-,TRBJ1-2,CASGRGRFADYGYTF,TGTGCCAGCGGAAGGGGTAGATTCGCGGACTATGGCTACACCTTC
TRBV5-1,-,few,TRBJ2-7,CASRWGVGSALSYEQYF,TGCGCCAGCAGGTGGGGAGTAGGCAGCGCCCTTTCCTACGAGCAGTACTTC
TRBV4-1,-,once,TRBJ2-2,CASSQVVGVGTGELFF,TGCGCCAGCAGCCAAGTAGTGGGGGTCGGCACCGGGGAGCTGTTTTTT
TRBV9,TRBD1,once,TRBJ2-3,CASSVTGALADTQYF,TGTGCCAGCAGCGTGACAGGGGCACTCGCAGATACGCAGTATTTT
TRBV19,-,-,TRBJ1-2,CASSSDASINYGYTF,TGTGCCAGTAGCTCAGATGCCAGCATTAACTATGGCTACACCTTC
TRBV7-8,-,-,TRBJ2-2,CASSLVGTNTGELFF,TGTGCCAGCAGCTTAGTAGGGACGAACACCGGGGAGCTGTTTTTT
TRBV28,-,-,TRBJ1-2,CASLGRGVNGYTF,TGTGCCAGCTTGGGTCGGGGAGTGAATGGCTACACCTTC
TRBV28,TRBD1,-,TRBJ1-5,CASTAGQAHQPQHF,TGTGCCAGCACCGCTGGACAGGCACATCAGCCCCAGCATTTT
TRBV7-2,TRBD2,-,TRBJ2-1,CASSLLAGDSRSTYNEQFF,TGTGCCAGCAGCTTGCTAGCGGGGGATTCCCGTAGTACCTACAATGAGCAGTTCTTC
TRBV19,-,-,TRBJ1-1,CASTRWDEKEAFF,TGTGCCAGTACTCGGTGGGATGAGAAGGAAGCTTTCTTT
TRBV6-5,TRBD1,-,TRBJ1-1,CASSYDDRANTEAFF,TGTGCCAGCAGTTACGATGACAGGGCGAACACTGAAGCTTTCTTT
TRBV28,-,-,TRBJ1-1,CASSFGGATEAFF,TGTGCCAGCAGTTTTGGGGGAGCCACTGAAGCTTTCTTT